Shown below are 10 T cell receptor beta chains from a single sample sequenced in a study of Ad26.COV2.S vaccination and SARS-CoV-2 variants. As to treatment: about 20 received Ad26.COV2.S at low or high dose, single or two shots; 5 received placebo; per-sample allocation not given. Specimens were obtained on day 63 following the first vaccine or placebo injection. The assay was immunoSEQ multiplex PCR, and TCRdb's table has in-frame clones only and misses some. The sample lists 380,000 or so clones, around 89% occurring once. This specimen was peripheral blood, taken in a trial of Ad26.COV2.S vaccine versus placebo. The receptors originated from a person between 18 and 59 years old who received the Ad26.COV2.S COVID-19 vaccine or a placebo.

The chain employs TRBV6-2 or TRBV6-3 and TRBJ2-2; D not resolved. This CDR3 is built from 13 residues. Looked up from germline, CDR1 is MNHEY and CDR2 is SVGEGT. V lost 3 bases and J lost 7, with 9 bases in between. In nucleotides, the CDR3 is TGTGCCAGCAGTTATTTGAAAGGCGGGGAGCTGTTTTTT. It translates to CASSYLKGGELFF.

The chain couples TRBV19 to TRBJ2-6, with 7 bases that match TRBD1. The germline V gene encodes CDR1 LNHDA and CDR2 SQIVND (reference sequence). The J segment lost 0 bases and the V segment lost 3 bases, leaving 2 bases of the junction unmatched. The CDR3 loop spans 16 amino acids. The CDR3 region is CASSIDRVSGANVLTF. Here the CDR3 DNA reads TGTGCCAGTAGTATCGACAGGGTCTCTGGGGCCAACGTCCTGACTTTC.

The CDR3 protein is CASSVTSQGPTGELFF. CDR3 in DNA: TGTGCCAGCAGCGTAACCTCCCAGGGGCCCACCGGGGAGCTGTTTTTT. The V call is TRBV9, the J call TRBJ2-2; tentative D call: TRBD1 (6 bases). The CDR3 is 16 residues long. Germline V gene data show CDR1 as SGDLS and CDR2 as YYNGEE. Trimming pared 1 base from V and 4 bases from J, leaving 14 bases between.

This clone was counted a few times. J is TRBJ2-7 and V is TRBV5-1, with D tentatively TRBD1 or TRBD2 (5 bases each). The V end was cut by 4 bases, the J end by 2 bases, with 19 bases between. CDR1 SGHRS and CDR2 YFSETQ come from the germline V gene. The CDR3 has 16 amino acids. The CDR3 protein is CASSLGTELPTYEQYF. CDR3 nucleotides: TGCGCCAGCAGCCTGGGGACGGAACTACCGACCTACGAGCAGTACTTC.

This clone was detected only a few times. The sample carries other DNA sequences with the same CDR3. The rearrangement uses TRBV7-3 and TRBJ2-7; TRBD1 matches at 12 bases. The V segment lost 5 bases and the J segment 4 bases; nucleotides outside the gene matches: 3. Per germline, CDR1 SGHTA and CDR2 FQGTGA. This CDR3 contains 14 residues. In DNA form, the CDR3 reads TGTGCCAGCAGCACGGGACAGGGGGCTTACGAGCAGTACTTC. As protein: CASSTGQGAYEQYF.

The genes are TRBV9 and TRBJ2-1, with TRBD2 matching 11 bases. V gave up 4 bases and J gave up 0 bases; unmatched junction bases: 9. The CDR3 is 18 residues long. Germline values: CDR1 SGDLS, CDR2 YYNGEE. DNA for the CDR3: TGTGCCAGCAGCACCGGGACTAGCGGAACGAGCTCCTACAATGAGCAGTTCTTC. Amino acids: CASSTGTSGTSSYNEQFF. Combining the CDR3 with reference TRBV9 and TRBJ2-1 gives the whole variable domain DSGVTQTPKHLITATGQRVTLRCSPRSGDLSVYWYQQSLDQGLQFLIQYYNGEERAKGNILERFSAQQFPDLHSELNLSSLELGDSALYFCASSTGTSGTSSYNEQFFGPGTRLTVL.

The chain is built from TRBV7-8 and TRBJ2-7; tentative D call: TRBD1 (5 bases). The V gene's germline CDR1 is SGHVS and CDR2 FQNEAQ. Trimming removed 2 bases from V and 1 base from J, with 12 bases in between. The CDR3 is 15 amino acids. Written as DNA, the CDR3 is TGTGCCAGCAGCTTATACAGGACGGCTTCCTACGAGCAGTACTTC. Translating it yields CASSLYRTASYEQYF.

This clone was recorded only once. V gene TRBV12-5 combines with J gene TRBJ2-5; 9 nucleotides align to TRBD1. Germline values: CDR1 LGHNT, CDR2 FRNRAP. There are 14 residues in the CDR3. With V trimmed by 4 bases and J by 5 bases, 5 bases remained unmatched. The chain's CDR3 is CASGSRGQGETQYF. In DNA, the CDR3 is TGTGCTAGTGGTTCCCGTGGACAGGGGGAGACCCAGTACTTC.

This clone has a single count. The V call is TRBV7-8, the J call TRBJ1-5; a possible D gene is TRBD1 (5 bases). CDR1 and CDR2 from the germline V gene are SGHVS and FQNEAQ. V lost 4 bases to trimming and J lost 1 base, with 14 bases between them. The CDR3 loop spans 16 amino acids. CDR3 sequence: CASSSPGGTSNQPQHF. The CDR3 nucleotides read TGTGCCAGCAGCTCCCCGGGAGGGACCAGCAATCAGCCCCAGCATTTT.

The chain links TRBV19 to TRBJ1-1; D is perhaps TRBD1 (5 bases). The ends were cut back, 0 bases at V and 6 bases at J, with 11 bases in the middle. Germline CDR1 and CDR2: LNHDA and SQIVND (reference sequence). This CDR3 comprises 14 residues. Here the CDR3 reads CASSIDGANPEAFF. The CDR3 bases are TGTGCCAGTAGTATAGATGGGGCCAACCCTGAAGCTTTCTTT. The variable domain in full, with the rest retrieved from reference TRBV19 and TRBJ1-1, is DGGITQSPKYLFRKEGQNVTLSCEQNLNHDAMYWYRQDPGQGLRLIYYSQIVNDFQKGDIAEGYSVSREKKESFPLTVTSAQKNPTAFYLCASSIDGANPEAFFGQGTRLTVV.